The clone carrying this TCR beta chain has a count of ten or more. Its antigen is as yet unknown. The data derive from a study of T cells in Graves' hyperthyroidism and ophthalmopathy. Overall study results and limits: Ophthalmopathy was told apart from stable hyperthyroidism by a 13 V-J model. Expanded thyroid clonotypes (above 0.001) were mostly also found in blood.

This CDR3 region has 13 residues. CDR1 is SNHLY, CDR2 FYNNEI, per germline. Trimming took 6 bases from V and 6 from J; bases not matched to a gene: 7. What was amplified from RNA transcripts were TCR beta CDR3 regions. The HTBI primer set drove a first-round RT-PCR of the TCR CDR3. In TCRdb, the multiplex PCR reads were re-called with MiXCR into one record per CDR3 protein. The repertoire holds hundreds of thousands of distinct CDR3 sequences, roughly 13% seen once, with 9.2% in the top ten. When ophthalmopathy did not progress within 18 months, Graves' hyperthyroidism was considered stable. Hyperthyroidism, newly diagnosed and lasting under 2 months, affected patients aged 18 to 65.

The receptor was derived from a woman younger than 35 with Graves' hyperthyroidism. The chain couples TRBV2 to TRBJ2-7; 8 bases line up with TRBD2. Sequences were obtained from blood. CDR3 loop: CASRAGASFEQYF. The CDR3 DNA reads TGTGCCAGCAGAGCGGGGGCCTCGTTCGAGCAGTACTTC.